A selection of T cell receptor beta chains follows, all from one sample in a study of cytomegalovirus exposure and HLA in healthy donors. Generated by immunoSEQ multiplex PCR, the TCRdb table keeps only in-frame clones and is missing some. This sample's table has fewer than 70,000 clones. Material for sequencing was PBMCs. These receptors originate from a man in his thirties or forties in good health and CMV-seropositive. The CDR3 runs from the conserved cysteine through the conserved F or W. Each record gives: CDR3 DNA, CDR3 protein, J gene, V gene, D gene. D genes are given only for firm matches.

TGTGCCAGTAGTATCCAGGGCCCTAGCACAGATACGCAGTATTTT | CASSIQGPSTDTQYF | TRBJ2-3 | TRBV19 | -
TGCGCCAGCAGCCTATCCAACGGACAGGGGTGGGATGAGCAGTTCTTC | CASSLSNGQGWDEQFF | TRBJ2-1 | TRBV4-1 | TRBD1
TGTGCCTGGAGCGGAGGGTTGGCCTACGAGCAGTACTTC | CAWSGGLAYEQYF | TRBJ2-7 | TRBV30 | -
TGTGCCAGCAGCTTAGCGGCGGGCGGGGGGCCTTACGAGCAGTACTTC | CASSLAAGGGPYEQYF | TRBJ2-7 | TRBV7-2 | TRBD2
TGTGCCAGCAGACTCGACTCGACAGGTTTGGACACCATATATTTT | CASRLDSTGLDTIYF | TRBJ1-3 | TRBV6-5 | -
TGTGCCATCAGTGAATCGGGTCACGAGCAGTACTTC | CAISESGHEQYF | TRBJ2-7 | TRBV10-3 | -
TGTGCCAGCAGCTTCGGGGATACGCAGTATTTT | CASSFGDTQYF | TRBJ2-3 | TRBV7-9 | -
TGTGCCAGTACCGATCCAGGACACCATAGCACAGATACGCAGTATTTT | CASTDPGHHSTDTQYF | TRBJ2-3 | TRBV19 | -
TGTGCCTGGAGTGTTTCAGGGCTGAGTGGCTACACCTTC | CAWSVSGLSGYTF | TRBJ1-2 | TRBV30 | -
TGTGCCTGGAGTGAGCACGAGCAGTTCTTC | CAWSEHEQFF | TRBJ2-1 | TRBV30 | -
TGTGCCAGCAGCCGGGGACAGCAAAGCACTGAAGCTTTCTTT | CASSRGQQSTEAFF | TRBJ1-1 | TRBV5-4 | TRBD1
TGCGCCAGCAGCTTGGCCGGAGGGTCAGGCGGTTACTACGAGCAGTACTTC | CASSLAGGSGGYYEQYF | TRBJ2-7 | TRBV5-1 | -
TGCGCCAGCAGCTCCTTTCCTAGCGGGAGCGCGTACGAGCAGTACTTC | CASSSFPSGSAYEQYF | TRBJ2-7 | TRBV5-1 | TRBD2
TGCGCCAGCAGCCCCCGGGGACAGGATGGCTACACCTTC | CASSPRGQDGYTF | TRBJ1-2 | TRBV4-1 | TRBD1
TGCGCCAGCAGCTGGGAAACAGGACTACTCTCTGGGGCCAACGTCCTGACTTTC | CASSWETGLLSGANVLTF | TRBJ2-6 | TRBV5-1 | -
TGTGCCAGCAGTCGCTCGACTACCGGGGAGACCCAGTACTTC | CASSRSTTGETQYF | TRBJ2-5 | TRBV6-6 | -
TGTGCCAGCAGTTATCTGGGGGGCTACGAGCAGTACTTC | CASSYLGGYEQYF | TRBJ2-7 | TRBV25-1 | -
TGTGCCAGCAGCCGGGACAGGGTATTCGAGCAGTTCTTC | CASSRDRVFEQFF | TRBJ2-1 | TRBV5-5 | TRBD1
TGTGCCAGCAGCCTTGGGCTCAGGGTTTCCTACGAGCAGTACTTC | CASSLGLRVSYEQYF | TRBJ2-7 | TRBV27 | -
TGTGCCTGGAGTGTTGGCGGAACCTCCTACGAGCAGTACTTC | CAWSVGGTSYEQYF | TRBJ2-7 | TRBV30 | -
TGTGCCAGCAGGGATTCAGCGGACTCTAATTCACCCCTCCACTTT | CASRDSADSNSPLHF | TRBJ1-6 | TRBV6-4 | -
TGCAGCGTTGATGCTCACCAAGGGGGCTATGGCTACACCTTC | CSVDAHQGGYGYTF | TRBJ1-2 | TRBV29-1 | -
TGTGCCAGCAGCCCCTTAAGGGGGCTGGGGGCCCAGTACTTC | CASSPLRGLGAQYF | TRBJ2-5 | TRBV11-3 | TRBD1
TGTGCCAGCAGCCAAGTCGGACTAGCGGAAGACAATGAGCAGTTCTTC | CASSQVGLAEDNEQFF | TRBJ2-1 | TRBV4-2 | TRBD2
TGCGCCAGCAGCCAAGCCGAACCGAAAGGGGACTATGGCTACACCTTC | CASSQAEPKGDYGYTF | TRBJ1-2 | TRBV4-1 | -
TGTGCCACCAGCAGAGACGGGTTCACCGGGGAGCTGTTTTTT | CATSRDGFTGELFF | TRBJ2-2 | TRBV15 | -
TGTGCCAGCAGCTTATGGGGCAGCTCGAACTATGGCTACACCTTC | CASSLWGSSNYGYTF | TRBJ1-2 | TRBV5-4 | -
TGTGCCAGCAGTTACTCGGGGGACAGTTCCTACGAGCAGTACTTC | CASSYSGDSSYEQYF | TRBJ2-7 | TRBV6-6 | TRBD1
TGTGCCAGCAGTGAACAGGGACAGGGGTCCTACGAGCAGTACTTC | CASSEQGQGSYEQYF | TRBJ2-7 | TRBV2 | TRBD1
TGCAGCGCCACCCCAGGGCCATCAGGAAACACCATATATTTT | CSATPGPSGNTIYF | TRBJ1-3 | TRBV29-1 | -
TGCGCCAGCAGCCGATTTGGGACAGGATCAGGAAACACCATATATTTT | CASSRFGTGSGNTIYF | TRBJ1-3 | TRBV4-1 | TRBD1
TGTGCCAGTAGCCCCAGCGGGGGCAGGGCTGTCACAGATACGCAGTATTTT | CASSPSGGRAVTDTQYF | TRBJ2-3 | TRBV19 | TRBD2
TGTGCCAGCGGCGAGCAGGGGGCTGAAAAACTGTTTTTT | CASGEQGAEKLFF | TRBJ1-4 | TRBV6-1 | TRBD1
TGTGCCAGCAGGGGTCACCGGGACAGCTTGCTTGACTACACCTTC | CASRGHRDSLLDYTF | TRBJ1-2 | TRBV2 | TRBD1
TGCAGCGTTGGAGATATGCCCCGGGACAGGTCTGACAATGAGCAGTTCTTC | CSVGDMPRDRSDNEQFF | TRBJ2-1 | TRBV29-1 | TRBD1
TGTGCCAGCAGCGTAGAGTGGGAGGAGACCCAGTACTTC | CASSVEWEETQYF | TRBJ2-5 | TRBV9 | -
TGTGCCAGTAGTATGTCGTCTAGCGGGGCGGATAAGCAGTATTTT | CASSMSSSGADKQYF | TRBJ2-3 | TRBV19 | TRBD2
TGTGCCAGCAGTTACAGGCCGGGGGACGAGCAGTACTTC | CASSYRPGDEQYF | TRBJ2-7 | TRBV6-6 | -
TGCGCCAGCAGCCCCTCCTCGCCTAGCGGGAGGTACGAGCAGTACTTC | CASSPSSPSGRYEQYF | TRBJ2-7 | TRBV5-1 | TRBD2
TGCGCCAGCAGTCAAGGGGAGGGGAAAGACAGGTCTAACTATGGCTACACCTTC | CASSQGEGKDRSNYGYTF | TRBJ1-2 | TRBV23-1 | -
TGTGCCAGCAGCCCGACAGAACCAACTAATGAAAAACTGTTTTTT | CASSPTEPTNEKLFF | TRBJ1-4 | TRBV4-2 | -